The 30 T cell receptor beta chains listed next were all sequenced from one sample in a study of beta chain features in type 1 diabetes. Sequencing targeted expressed TCRB transcripts, as all isolated RNA had been reverse transcribed. Here immunoSEQ multiplex PCR was the method, and the copy in TCRdb shows in-frame clones only, minus some. The profile shows almost 250,000 clones, 14% of them singletons. Source material: naive CD4+ T cells from blood. The receptor source for this set is a woman aged 40 to 55 in good health.

Only a few counts were recorded for this clone. The chain recombines TRBV2 with TRBJ2-5, with TRBD2 identical over 13 bases. Trimming took 6 bases from V and 5 from J; bases not matched to a gene: 6. Looked up from germline, CDR1 is SNHLY and CDR2 is FYNNEI. The CDR3 length is 15 residues. The CDR3 region has the DNA TGTGCCAGCAGACGACTAGCGGGGGGTTTTGAGACCCAGTACTTC. Its protein product is CASRRLAGGFETQYF.

The chain has TRBV7-2 and TRBJ2-7; 8 bases map to TRBD1. V lost 1 base to trimming and J lost 4 bases; unmatched junction nucleotides: 6. The CDR3 runs to 15 residues. Germline V lookup: CDR1 SGHTA, CDR2 FQGNSA. CDR3 nucleotides: TGTGCCAGCAGCTTAGACCATCACAGGGGGTACGAGCAGTACTTC. Protein product: CASSLDHHRGYEQYF.

This clone came up a few times. CDR3 region: CASSLNPGSADTQYF. The CDR3 DNA is TGTGCCAGCAGCTTAAATCCCGGGAGCGCAGATACGCAGTATTTT. The V gene is TRBV7-6, the J gene TRBJ2-3; possibly TRBD2 for D (6 bases). There are 15 residues in the CDR3. Germline assignment: CDR1 SGHVS and CDR2 FNYEAQ. Trimming shortened V by 2 bases and J by 4 bases, and 13 bases separated the two germline ends.

The V gene is TRBV9, the J gene TRBJ1-1; 7 nucleotides match TRBD1. Germline V lookup: CDR1 SGDLS, CDR2 YYNGEE. V lost 3 bases and J lost 5; bases outside the gene matches: 7. This CDR3 comprises 14 residues. The CDR3 loop reads CASSERQGRTEAFF. CDR3 coding DNA: TGTGCCAGCAGCGAGAGACAGGGAAGGACTGAAGCTTTCTTT.

The J gene is TRBJ2-4, the V gene TRBV4-1; TRBD1 aligns across 12 bases. CDR3 length equals 16 residues. V was pared by 3 bases and J by 5 bases, with 5 bases of the junction left unmatched. In germline, CDR1 is MGHRA, CDR2 YSYEKL. The DNA for the CDR3 is TGCGCCAGCAGCCATTTAGGGGACAGGGGGCAAAACATTCAGTACTTC. Residues: CASSHLGDRGQNIQYF.

The chain uses TRBV2 and TRBJ1-3, with TRBD1 as a possible D gene (5 bases). Germline values: CDR1 SNHLY, CDR2 FYNNEI. V was shortened by 2 bases and J by 3 bases, with 8 bases between the two germline ends. CDR3 length: 14 residues. CDR3 DNA: TGTGCCAGCAGTGAACAGGGCGATGGAAACACCATATATTTT. Its protein is CASSEQGDGNTIYF.

The rearrangement links TRBV29-1 to TRBJ1-2; 10 bases match TRBD1. V trimming: 6 bases; J trimming: 4 bases; junction bases outside the gene matches: 14. Germline CDR1 SQVTM, CDR2 ANQGSEA. There are 16 residues in the CDR3. CDR3 DNA: TGCAGCGTCTCCGGGACAGGGGAACTGGGGGGCTATGGCTACACCTTC. Residues: CSVSGTGELGGYGYTF.

This clone was counted a few times. V and J are TRBV7-9 and TRBJ1-2; 11 positions agree with TRBD1. Trimming cost V 5 bases and J 2 bases; bases outside gene matches: 10. CDR1 and CDR2 from the germline V gene are SEHNR and FQNEAQ (reference sequence). This CDR3 is built from 17 residues. CDR3 coding DNA: TGTGCCAGCAGCCAAGAGTTTGGGACAGGGGGGAACTATGGCTACACCTTC. Translation: CASSQEFGTGGNYGYTF. Variable domain in full (rest from reference TRBV7-9 and TRBJ1-2): DTGVSQNPRHKITKRGQNVTFRCDPISEHNRLYWYRQTLGQGPEFLTYFQNEAQLEKSRLLSDRFSAERPKGSFSTLEIQRTEQGDSAMYLCASSQEFGTGGNYGYTFGSGTRLTVV.

This clone was detected only a few times. This chain uses TRBV7-2 with TRBJ2-4; D uncertain. The CDR3 runs 15 residues. Trimming cost V 5 bases and J 1 base, with 12 bases left between them. From germline, CDR1 is SGHTA and CDR2 FQGNSA. The CDR3 region has the DNA TGTGCCAGCAGCCCCCATTACGGGGCCAAAAACATTCAGTACTTC. As protein: CASSPHYGAKNIQYF.

This clone was found a few times. V gene TRBV2 combines with J gene TRBJ2-2; D is unclear. CDR3 size: 15 residues. Trimming took off 7 bases at V and 7 bases at J, with 19 bases between the two ends. Germline CDR1 is SNHLY and CDR2 is FYNNEI. The CDR3 loop is CASTSSAQLRGELFF. DNA for the CDR3: TGTGCCAGCACCTCCTCTGCCCAGTTACGCGGGGAGCTGTTTTTT.

This sequence joins TRBV10-3 and TRBJ1-1; 9 bases align to TRBD1. The CDR3 length is 14 residues. J lost 0 bases, V lost 8 bases, and 4 bases had no gene match. The germline V gene encodes CDR1 ENHRY and CDR2 SYGVKD. The CDR3 bases are TGTGCCATCCGGACAGGGGCCCTGAACACTGAAGCTTTCTTT. Residues: CAIRTGALNTEAFF.

Worth noting for this clone: The germline gene is not matched at one end of the junction; a read error may be the cause. The V and J genes are TRBV19 and TRBJ2-7; possible D gene TRBD2, 6 bases. The germline gives CDR1 LNHDA, CDR2 SQIVND (reference sequence). The CDR3 consists of 13 residues. CDR3 region: CASSLEGGSVQYF. DNA for the CDR3: TGTGCCAGTAGTCTAGAAGGAGGGTCTGTGCAGTACTTC.

In this sample, this clone turned up a few times. The chain is built from TRBV18 and TRBJ1-1; D may be TRBD1 (6 bases). V was cut by 3 bases and J by 2 bases, with 10 bases left in between. This CDR3 region has 14 residues. The germline gives CDR1 KGHSH, CDR2 LQKENI. CDR3 residues: CASSPMDSNTEAFF. In DNA form, the CDR3 reads TGTGCCAGCTCACCGATGGACAGTAACACTGAAGCTTTCTTT. The whole variable domain, remainder taken from reference TRBV18 and TRBJ1-1, is NAGVMQNPRHLVRRRGQEARLRCSPMKGHSHVYWYRQLPEEGLKFMVYLQKENIIDESGMPKERFSAEFPKEGPSILRIQQVVRGDSAAYFCASSPMDSNTEAFFGQGTRLTVV.

This chain connects TRBV9 to TRBJ2-1, with 7 bases matching TRBD2. V shed 3 bases and J 3 bases; nucleotides not matched to a gene: 6. CDR3 length equals 15 residues. The germline V gene has CDR1 SGDLS and CDR2 YYNGEE. The CDR3 here is CASSASGEFYNEQFF. The CDR3 DNA is TGTGCCAGCAGCGCCAGCGGGGAGTTCTACAATGAGCAGTTCTTC.

This clone was counted only a few times. The chain recombines TRBV18 with TRBJ1-2; possible D gene TRBD1, 5 bases. This CDR3 spans 15 amino acids. Germline CDR1 reads KGHSH; CDR2 reads LQKENI. V was pared by 2 bases and J by 4 bases, with 14 bases between. CDR3 amino acids: CASSPDAGLVYGYTF. DNA of the CDR3: TGTGCCAGCTCACCAGACGCGGGACTGGTCTATGGCTACACCTTC.

The chain carries TRBV27 and TRBJ2-5; perhaps TRBD2 as D (6 bases). The CDR3 covers 14 residues. Germline V gene sequence: CDR1 MNHEY, CDR2 SMNVEV (reference sequence). The germline V and J ends were trimmed by 2 bases and 1 base, with 8 bases remaining between them. The CDR3 protein is CASSLRGTQETQYF. The DNA for the CDR3 is TGTGCCAGCAGTTTACGGGGGACCCAAGAGACCCAGTACTTC.

The chain is built from TRBV2 and TRBJ2-1; D gene uncertain. Per the germline V gene, CDR1 is SNHLY and CDR2 is FYNNEI. The CDR3 consists of 10 residues. V gave up 6 bases and J gave up 12 bases, with 9 bases separating them. The CDR3 reads CASRSGLQFF. The CDR3, as DNA: TGTGCCAGCAGATCGGGTTTGCAGTTCTTC.

This clone was seen once. The chain recombines TRBV9 with TRBJ1-2; 11 positions agree with TRBD1. The CDR3 sequence is 17 residues long. With V trimmed by 4 bases and J by 4 bases, 12 bases remained unmatched. Germline V lookup: CDR1 SGDLS, CDR2 YYNGEE. The CDR3 spells CASSSLVGQGDFYGYTF. CDR3 nucleotide sequence: TGTGCCAGCAGCTCCCTTGTGGGACAGGGGGACTTCTATGGCTACACCTTC.

Only one count was recorded for this clone. The chain couples TRBV2 to TRBJ1-5, with no clear D. Germline loops: CDR1 SNHLY, CDR2 FYNNEI. V lost 3 bases and J lost 6, with 9 bases in between. The CDR3 totals 13 residues. For the CDR3, the DNA is TGTGCCAGCAGTGAGGAGGGTGCTCAGCCCCAGCATTTT. The encoded protein is CASSEEGAQPQHF.

This sequence joins TRBV9 and TRBJ2-5; 10 bases map to TRBD1. CDR1 and CDR2 (germline): SGDLS, YYNGEE. The CDR3 is 12 amino acids. CDR3 sequence: CSGQGGTETQYF. The CDR3 DNA follows: TGTTCCGGACAGGGGGGCACAGAGACCCAGTACTTC.

This clone was observed a few times. The gene calls are TRBV25-1 and TRBJ1-1; D ambiguous. V lost 6 bases, J lost 4 bases, and 21 bases lay in between. This CDR3 spans 16 amino acids. The germline V gene has CDR1 MGHDK and CDR2 SYGVNS. The CDR3 region is CASSGTGSLGSTEAFF. CDR3 nucleotides: TGTGCCAGCAGCGGAACCGGGTCATTAGGAAGCACTGAAGCTTTCTTT.

In its sample, this clone was seen a few times. The V call is TRBV5-6, the J call TRBJ2-5; 9 bases are shared with TRBD2. The germline CDR1 and CDR2 sequences are SGHDT and YYEEEE. J gave up 5 bases and V 7 bases, and 12 bases lay outside the gene matches. This CDR3 spans 15 amino acids. CDR3 DNA sequence: TGTGCCAGCTCTAGACGTCCGCTAGCGGGGGAGACCCAGTACTTC. Translated, it gives CASSRRPLAGETQYF.

This clone was observed a handful of times. The rearrangement uses TRBV6-1 and TRBJ1-1, with D possibly being TRBD1 (5 bases). The CDR3 length is 13 residues. V gave up 7 bases and J gave up 5 bases, with 14 bases separating them. Per the germline V gene, CDR1 is MNHNS and CDR2 is SASEGT. CDR3 amino acids: CASIENRFTEAFF. The CDR3 coding sequence is TGTGCCAGCATTGAGAACAGGTTTACTGAAGCTTTCTTT.

This clone came up a few times. This chain uses TRBV19 with TRBJ1-5; TRBD1 might be the D (5 bases). This CDR3 is built from 14 residues. Trimming shortened V by 1 base and J by 7 bases, and 11 bases separated the two germline ends. The germline gives CDR1 LNHDA, CDR2 SQIVND (reference sequence). CDR3 DNA sequence: TGTGCCAGTAGTATAGGGGGCCTCGGGCAGCCCCAGCATTTT. Translation: CASSIGGLGQPQHF.

At least ten counts were recorded for this clone. This chain links TRBV4-3 with TRBJ1-1; D is unresolved. Deletions cut 4 bases from V and 11 bases from J, with 17 bases between. This CDR3 is 13 amino acids long. CDR1 LGHNA and CDR2 YSLEER come from the germline V gene. This chain's CDR3 is CASSPGLPGGAFF. The CDR3, as DNA: TGCGCCAGCAGCCCCGGGCTCCCGGGCGGGGCTTTCTTT.

This clone turned up a few times. The V call is TRBV6-6, the J call TRBJ1-4; 9 bases agree with TRBD1. Germline-derived CDR1 and CDR2 are MNHNY and SVGAGI (reference sequence). The CDR3 sequence is 15 residues long. Trimming at V came to 6 bases and at J to 5 bases, leaving 7 bases not matched to a gene. For the CDR3, the DNA is TGTGCCAGCAGCACGCCGGGACAGGGAAATGAAAAACTGTTTTTT. The encoded protein is CASSTPGQGNEKLFF.

This chain joins TRBV9 and TRBJ2-7, with TRBD1 identical over 8 bases. This CDR3 has 14 amino acids. Unmatched junction bases numbered 7, after V lost 3 bases and J lost 5 bases. CDR1 is SGDLS, CDR2 YYNGEE, per germline. CDR3 in amino acids: CASSGQGRANEQYF. CDR3 nucleotide sequence: TGTGCCAGCAGCGGACAGGGGCGGGCTAACGAGCAGTACTTC.

This clone was recorded a few times. This chain joins TRBV10-3 and TRBJ2-3, with TRBD1 as a possible D gene (5 bases). Trimming removed 10 bases from V and 2 bases from J, with 10 bases in between. Per germline, CDR1 ENHRY and CDR2 SYGVKD. This CDR3 comprises 12 residues. CDR3 residues: CATTGPTDTQYF. The DNA of the CDR3 is TGTGCCACAACAGGCCCCACAGATACGCAGTATTTT.

This clone was found a few times. The chain recombines TRBV15 with TRBJ1-2; D gene uncertain. CDR1 is LNHNV and CDR2 is YYDKDF in the germline V gene (reference sequence). The CDR3 is 12 amino acids. Deletions cut 1 base from V and 8 bases from J, with 8 bases between. CDR3 coding DNA: TGTGCCACCAGCAGAGTGGCGGGAGGCTACACCTTC. This gives the protein CATSRVAGGYTF.

This clone showed up just a few times. The rearrangement joins TRBV7-9 to TRBJ1-5, with 10 bases lining up with TRBD1. The CDR3 has 17 amino acids. V trimming: 3 bases; J trimming: 1 base; junction bases outside the gene matches: 6. Germline loops: CDR1 SEHNR, CDR2 FQNEAQ (reference sequence). The CDR3 nucleotides read TGTGCCAGCAGCTTGGGGACAGGGGAACGAAGCAATCAGCCCCAGCATTTT. Residues: CASSLGTGERSNQPQHF.